These 28 T cell receptor beta chains were sequenced from one sample in a study of T-cell memory formation after mild COVID-19 (dated by TCRdb to the early 2020s). The protocol used for the library was 5' RACE. Sequencing used an Illumina NovaSeq 6000. In TCRdb, the public reads were trimmed at Q25 with fastp and aligned with MiXCR, with productive beta chains retained. Merged by CDR3 protein, the rows form single entries marked with the most common genes and DNA. A total of 95,000 to 110,000 distinct CDR3 sequences appear in this sample, under 15% of them only once. The top ten hold around two fifths of the sample. What was sequenced was PBMCs or a T cell subset sorted from them (not recorded which). The receptors originated from a man aged 18 to 29 who had mild COVID-19 (a few samples of this study predate the infection). The sample titles of this study are shuffled in the database, so cell type and time point are left out; the donor was told from shared clones.

The genes are TRBV7-8 and TRBJ1-5; maybe TRBD1 (6 bases). V lost 2 bases and J lost 1, with 9 bases in between. Per germline, CDR1 SGHVS and CDR2 FQNEAQ. The CDR3 is 15 amino acids. As DNA, the CDR3 is TGTGCCAGCAGCTTACAGGGGTACAGCAATCAGCCCCAGCATTTT. Amino acid sequence: CASSLQGYSNQPQHF.

This chain links TRBV18 with TRBJ1-2; D may be TRBD1 (6 bases). The CDR3 sequence is 14 residues long. Germline values: CDR1 KGHSH, CDR2 LQKENI. Trimming cost V 2 bases and J 5 bases, with 12 bases left between them. Here the CDR3 DNA reads TGTGCCAGCTCACCAGGGGGGCTTGGATATGGCTACACCTTC. Its protein product is CASSPGGLGYGYTF.

This clonotype appeared a few times. The chain carries TRBV5-1 and TRBJ1-1, with D tentatively TRBD1 (5 bases). V gave up 2 bases and J gave up 4 bases, with 15 bases separating them. The CDR3 sequence is 15 residues long. CDR1 SGHRS and CDR2 YFSETQ come from the germline V gene. CDR3 region: CASSFYGGTGTEAFF. DNA of the CDR3: TGCGCCAGCAGCTTTTATGGGGGGACGGGCACTGAAGCTTTCTTT. Filled out from reference TRBV5-1 and TRBJ1-1, the complete variable domain reads KAGVTQTPRYLIKTRGQQVTLSCSPISGHRSVSWYQQTPGQGLQFLFEYFSETQRNKGNFPGRFSGRQFSNSRSEMNVSTLELGDSALYLCASSFYGGTGTEAFFGQGTRLTVV.

The V gene is TRBV20-1, the J gene TRBJ2-7; no clear D gene. In germline, CDR1 is DFQATT, CDR2 SNEGSKA (reference sequence). V lost 3 bases and J 0 bases, leaving 9 bases between the germline ends. CDR3 size: 13 residues. The CDR3 spells CSARPRSSYEQYV. As DNA, the CDR3 is TGCAGTGCTAGGCCTAGGAGCTCCTACGAGCAGTACGTC.

This clonotype was counted a few times. V usage is TRBV4-1 and J usage is TRBJ1-5; D is perhaps TRBD1 (6 bases). The ends were cut back, 0 bases at V and 5 bases at J, with 14 bases in the middle. Germline V gene lookup returns CDR1 MGHRA and CDR2 YSYEKL. The CDR3 runs 16 residues. This CDR3 reads CASSQEGGDTYQPQHF. The CDR3 DNA reads TGCGCCAGCAGCCAAGAAGGGGGGGACACATATCAGCCCCAGCATTTT.

This clonotype has just a few counts. V usage is TRBV12-3 or TRBV12-4 and J usage is TRBJ1-1; 7 bases align to TRBD1. V gave up 10 bases and J gave up 0 bases; unmatched junction bases: 5. The CDR3 loop spans 13 amino acids. CDR3 DNA: TGTGCCACCAGGGGGTCCCTGAACACTGAAGCTTTCTTT. It is translated as CATRGSLNTEAFF.

In its sample, this clonotype was seen a few times. The V and J genes are TRBV7-8 and TRBJ2-7; TRBD1 matches 8 bases. The germline gives CDR1 SGHVS, CDR2 FQNEAQ. The CDR3 extends over 12 amino acids. The trim removed 7 bases at V and 5 bases at J, leaving 4 bases unmatched. This CDR3 is CASTQGQDEQYV. CDR3 nucleotide sequence: TGTGCCAGCACCCAGGGACAGGACGAGCAGTACGTC.

The chain carries TRBV4-1 and TRBJ2-2; D gene uncertain. CDR1 and CDR2 from the germline V gene are MGHRA and YSYEKL. This CDR3 spans 16 amino acids. Trimming removed 4 bases from V and 2 bases from J, with 14 bases in between. The CDR3 sequence: CASSPFRDLNTGELFF. The CDR3 nucleotides read TGCGCCAGCAGCCCCTTCCGAGACCTTAACACCGGGGAGCTGTTTTTT.

This clonotype came up a few times. The chain joins TRBV9 to TRBJ2-5; D is possibly TRBD1 or TRBD2 (5 bases each). V lost 0 bases and J lost 4, with 16 bases in between. The CDR3 has 16 residues. Germline CDR1 SGDLS, CDR2 YYNGEE. Written as DNA, the CDR3 is TGTGCCAGCAGCGTAGCCGAGCCGGGGACGGGAGAGACCCAGTACTTC. Its protein product is CASSVAEPGTGETQYF.

Remarks on this clonotype: The junction does not match germline at one end; this may be a read error. The rearrangement joins TRBV27 to TRBJ2-7; 9 positions match TRBD1. From germline, CDR1 is MNHEY and CDR2 SMNVEV (reference sequence). The CDR3 extends over 15 amino acids. This CDR3 is CTSSFLTGGSYEQYF. DNA of the CDR3: TGTACCAGCAGTTTTTTGACAGGGGGCTCCTACGAGCAGTACTTC.

V gene TRBV21-1 combines with J gene TRBJ2-2; the D call of TRBD2 is as the table states it, not checked on the DNA. TRBV21-1 is flagged as a pseudogene. This CDR3 spans 17 amino acids. This chain's CDR3 is CASSANGGPANTGELFF. The DNA of the CDR3 is TGTGCCAGCAGCGCCAACGGAGGACCCGCGAACACCGGGGAGCTGTTTTTT.

V is TRBV6-5 and J is TRBJ2-2; 12 nucleotides match TRBD2. V was clipped by 5 bases and J by 2 bases; unmatched bases: 6. The CDR3 sequence is 17 residues long. CDR1 MNHEY and CDR2 SVGAGI come from the germline V gene. Here the CDR3 reads CASSQEGLAGNTGELFF. The CDR3 DNA follows: TGTGCCAGCAGTCAAGAGGGACTAGCGGGTAACACCGGGGAGCTGTTTTTT.

The chain combines TRBV25-1 with TRBJ2-1, with D possibly being TRBD1 (6 bases). The V and J ends lost 6 bases and 7 bases respectively, with 13 bases between them. This CDR3 has 13 residues. Germline CDR1 MGHDK, CDR2 SYGVNS. The CDR3 nucleotides are TGTGCCAGCAGGACAGGCCCACCTAATGAGCAGTTCTTC. This encodes CASRTGPPNEQFF.

This clonotype was seen only once. The J gene is TRBJ2-2, the V gene TRBV5-4, with 10 positions matching TRBD1. Germline V CDR1 and CDR2: SGHNT, YYREEE (reference sequence). This CDR3 has 16 residues. Trimming removed 3 bases from V and 5 bases from J; junction bases left unmatched: 7. The CDR3 spells CASSSKTGGATGELFF. CDR3 DNA sequence: TGTGCCAGCAGCTCCAAGACAGGGGGCGCGACCGGGGAGCTGTTTTTT. Variable domain in full (rest from reference TRBV5-4 and TRBJ2-2): ETGVTQSPTHLIKTRGQQVTLRCSSQSGHNTVSWYQQALGQGPQFIFQYYREEENGRGNFPPRFSGLQFPNYSSELNVNALELDDSALYLCASSSKTGGATGELFFGEGSRLTVL.

This rearrangement joins TRBV19 to TRBJ2-7; D is possibly TRBD1 (6 bases). The germline CDR1 and CDR2 sequences are LNHDA and SQIVND (reference sequence). The V and J ends lost 6 bases and 3 bases respectively, with 12 bases between them. The CDR3 length is 13 residues. CDR3 DNA: TGTGCCAGTAGCCCGGGCAGGGGCTACGAGCAGTACTTC. It encodes CASSPGRGYEQYF.

This clonotype was detected a few times. The chain is built from TRBV3-2 and TRBJ2-5; TRBD2 was called by the table and not checked on the DNA. TRBV3-2 is described as a pseudogene. The CDR3 contains 15 residues. The CDR3 region has the DNA TGTGCCAGCAGCCCCGGACTAGCGGTGGATGAGACCCAGTACTTC. Encoded protein: CASSPGLAVDETQYF.

The chain is built from TRBV5-4 and TRBJ2-5, with 10 bases fitting TRBD1. The ends lost 0 bases at V and 5 bases at J; junction bases unmatched: 4. This CDR3 comprises 15 residues. Germline V gene sequence: CDR1 SGHNT, CDR2 YYREEE (reference sequence). This CDR3 is CASSLEGTGEETQYF. The CDR3 DNA follows: TGTGCCAGCAGCTTGGAAGGGACAGGGGAGGAGACCCAGTACTTC.

This clonotype was seen only a few times. The J gene is TRBJ2-3, the V gene TRBV4-1, with a weak D call TRBD2 (5 bases). Germline V CDR1 and CDR2: MGHRA, YSYEKL. CDR3 length equals 14 residues. V shed 0 bases and J shed 1 base, with 5 bases lying between them. The CDR3 loop is CASSQEEGTDTQYF. CDR3 DNA sequence: TGCGCCAGCAGCCAAGAGGAGGGCACAGATACGCAGTATTTT.

This clonotype was found a few times. The chain has TRBV28 and TRBJ1-5; D gene uncertain. This CDR3 has 16 residues. V was cut by 6 bases and J by 0 bases, with 15 bases left in between. The V gene's germline CDR1 is MDHEN and CDR2 SYDVKM. The CDR3: CASSQKQDPSNQPQHF. The DNA for the CDR3 is TGTGCCAGCAGCCAAAAGCAGGACCCTAGCAATCAGCCCCAGCATTTT.

V and J are TRBV7-8 and TRBJ1-5, with D perhaps matching TRBD1 (6 bases). Trimming took off 5 bases at V and 1 base at J, with 9 bases between the two ends. The CDR3 contains 14 residues. The germline gives CDR1 SGHVS, CDR2 FQNEAQ. The CDR3 reads CASSATGSNQPQHF. DNA for the CDR3: TGTGCCAGCAGCGCCACAGGGAGCAATCAGCCCCAGCATTTT.

This clonotype was seen a few times. This chain joins TRBV4-1 and TRBJ2-1, with D perhaps TRBD1 or TRBD2 (5 bases each). Looked up from germline, CDR1 is MGHRA and CDR2 is YSYEKL. The CDR3 consists of 14 residues. V lost 0 bases and J 9 bases, leaving 12 bases between the germline ends. The CDR3 here is CASSQETTGGEQFF. The CDR3 DNA is TGCGCCAGCAGCCAAGAAACGACTGGGGGTGAGCAGTTCTTC.

The genes are TRBV19 and TRBJ1-5; D gene uncertain. Germline V gives CDR1 LNHDA, CDR2 SQIVND (reference sequence). This CDR3 contains 15 residues. V lost 9 bases to trimming and J lost 5 bases, with 20 bases between them. This CDR3 reads CASRVPIGVDQPQHF. The CDR3 region has the DNA TGTGCCAGCCGGGTTCCTATTGGGGTTGATCAGCCCCAGCATTTT.

This clonotype was seen many times. The gene calls are TRBV29-1 and TRBJ1-2, with a possible D match to TRBD1 (6 bases). The CDR3 covers 13 residues. Trimming shortened V by 5 bases and J by 1 base, and 11 bases separated the two germline ends. The germline V gene has CDR1 SQVTM and CDR2 ANQGSEA. The DNA for the CDR3 is TGCAGCGTTAAGGGGGGTGATAACTATGGCTACACCTTC. Translation: CSVKGGDNYGYTF.

The chain couples TRBV6-5 to TRBJ1-1; D ambiguous. This CDR3 has 15 residues. Per the germline V gene, CDR1 is MNHEY and CDR2 is SVGAGI. V lost 2 bases, J lost 0 bases, and 10 bases lay in between. CDR3 sequence (DNA): TGTGCCAGCAGTTACAGGCGCGGGGTGAACACTGAAGCTTTCTTT. Translation: CASSYRRGVNTEAFF.

The J gene is TRBJ2-5, the V gene TRBV24-1; tentatively, D is TRBD1 (5 bases). The ends were cut back, 4 bases at V and 1 base at J, with 21 bases in the middle. Germline V gene lookup returns CDR1 KGHDR and CDR2 SFDVKD. This CDR3 comprises 18 residues. Written as DNA, the CDR3 is TGTGCCACCAGTGAAGGCGGTACCCCCAGGGCCTCCCAAGAGACCCAGTACTTC. Amino acids: CATSEGGTPRASQETQYF.

The chain carries TRBV4-1 and TRBJ2-7; 14 bases map to TRBD2. Germline assignment: CDR1 MGHRA and CDR2 YSYEKL. V shed 4 bases, J shed 9 bases, and the junction held 5 bases outside the gene matches. The CDR3 spans 14 residues. This CDR3 is CASSPRLAGGRQYV. CDR3 bases: TGCGCCAGCAGCCCTCGACTAGCGGGGGGGCGGCAGTACGTC.

J is TRBJ1-2 and V is TRBV4-1; 9 nucleotides align to TRBD1. The V gene end was trimmed by 3 bases and the J gene end by 3 bases; junction bases not matched to a gene: 2. Germline CDR1 is MGHRA and CDR2 is YSYEKL. There are 14 residues in the CDR3. The CDR3: CASSQWTGDYGYTF. The CDR3 nucleotides are TGCGCCAGCAGCCAGTGGACAGGGGACTATGGCTACACCTTC.

The gene calls are TRBV25-1 and TRBJ2-3, with D tentatively TRBD1 (6 bases). Germline assignment: CDR1 MGHDK and CDR2 SYGVNS. The V end was cut by 7 bases, the J end by 1 base, with 12 bases between. This CDR3 is 14 amino acids long. Written as DNA, the CDR3 is TGTGCCAGCACATCAGGGGCTGGCACAGATACGCAGTATTTT. As protein: CASTSGAGTDTQYF.